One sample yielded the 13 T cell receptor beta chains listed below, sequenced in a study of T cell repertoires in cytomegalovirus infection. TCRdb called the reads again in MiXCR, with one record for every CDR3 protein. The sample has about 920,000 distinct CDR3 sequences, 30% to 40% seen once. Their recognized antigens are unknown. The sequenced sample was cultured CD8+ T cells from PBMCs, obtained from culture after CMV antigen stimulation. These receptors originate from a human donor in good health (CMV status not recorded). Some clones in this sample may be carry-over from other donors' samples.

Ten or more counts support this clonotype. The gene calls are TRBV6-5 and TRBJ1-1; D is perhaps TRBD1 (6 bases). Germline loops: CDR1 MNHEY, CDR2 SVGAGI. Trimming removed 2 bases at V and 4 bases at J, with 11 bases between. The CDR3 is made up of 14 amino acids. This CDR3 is CASSYGGAGTEAFF. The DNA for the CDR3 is TGTGCCAGCAGTTACGGGGGCGCCGGCACTGAAGCTTTCTTT.

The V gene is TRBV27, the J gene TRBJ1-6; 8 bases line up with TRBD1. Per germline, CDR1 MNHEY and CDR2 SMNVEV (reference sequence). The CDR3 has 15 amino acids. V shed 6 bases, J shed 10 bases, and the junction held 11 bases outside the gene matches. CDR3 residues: CASSQLRGQGSPLHF. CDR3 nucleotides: TGTGCCAGCAGCCAACTCAGGGGGCAGGGATCACCCCTCCACTTT.

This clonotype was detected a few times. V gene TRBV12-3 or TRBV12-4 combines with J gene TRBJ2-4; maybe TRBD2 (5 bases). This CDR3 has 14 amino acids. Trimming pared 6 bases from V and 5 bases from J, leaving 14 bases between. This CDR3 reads CASSLDSTENIQYF. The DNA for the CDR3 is TGTGCCAGCAGCCTGGACTCGACGGAAAACATTCAGTACTTC.

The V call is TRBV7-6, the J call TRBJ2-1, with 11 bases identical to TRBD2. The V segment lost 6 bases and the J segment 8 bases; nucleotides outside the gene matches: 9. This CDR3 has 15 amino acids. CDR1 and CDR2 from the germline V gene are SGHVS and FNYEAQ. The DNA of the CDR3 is TGTGCCAGCAGAGATTCTAGCGGGGGGAATGATGAGCAGTTCTTC. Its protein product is CASRDSSGGNDEQFF.

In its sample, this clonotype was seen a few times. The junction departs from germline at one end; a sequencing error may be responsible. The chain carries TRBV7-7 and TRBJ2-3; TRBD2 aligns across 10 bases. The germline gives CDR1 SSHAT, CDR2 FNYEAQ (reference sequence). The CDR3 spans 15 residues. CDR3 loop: CASSRTSGSTDTQYF. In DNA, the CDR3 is TGTGCTAGCAGCCGGACTAGCGGAAGCACAGATACGCAGTATTTT. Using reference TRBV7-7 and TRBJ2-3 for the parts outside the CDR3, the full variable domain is GAGVSQSPRYKVTKRGQDVTLRCDPISSHATLYWYQQALGQGPEFLTYFNYEAQPDKSGLPSDRFSAERPEGSISTLTIQRTEQRDSAMYRCASSRTSGSTDTQYFGPGTRLTVL.

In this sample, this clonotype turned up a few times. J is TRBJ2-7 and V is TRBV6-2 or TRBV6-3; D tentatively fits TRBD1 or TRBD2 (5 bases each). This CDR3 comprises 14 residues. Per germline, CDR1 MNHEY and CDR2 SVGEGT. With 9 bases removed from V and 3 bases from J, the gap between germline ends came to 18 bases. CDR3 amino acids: CASSGKGPNYEQYV. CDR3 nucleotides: TGTGCCAGTAGTGGGAAGGGACCTAACTACGAGCAGTACGTC.

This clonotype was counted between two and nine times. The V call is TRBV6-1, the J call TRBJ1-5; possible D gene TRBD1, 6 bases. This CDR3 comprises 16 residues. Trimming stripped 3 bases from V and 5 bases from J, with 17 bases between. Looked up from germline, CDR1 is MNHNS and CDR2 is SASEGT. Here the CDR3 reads CASSEFPGGAHQPQHF. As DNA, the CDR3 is TGTGCCAGCAGTGAGTTTCCGGGGGGGGCTCATCAGCCCCAGCATTTT.

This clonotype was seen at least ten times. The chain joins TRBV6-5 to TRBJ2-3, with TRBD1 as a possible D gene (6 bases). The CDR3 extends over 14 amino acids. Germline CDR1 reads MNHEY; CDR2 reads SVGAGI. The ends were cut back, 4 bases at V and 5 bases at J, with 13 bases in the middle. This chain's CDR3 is CASSLAQGGDTQYF. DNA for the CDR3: TGTGCCAGCAGTTTAGCACAGGGTGGAGATACGCAGTATTTT.

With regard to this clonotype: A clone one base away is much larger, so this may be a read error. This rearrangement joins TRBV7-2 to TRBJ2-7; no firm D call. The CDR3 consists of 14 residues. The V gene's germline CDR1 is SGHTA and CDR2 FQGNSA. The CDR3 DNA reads TGTGTCAGCAGCCCCGGACGGCCCATGGACGAGCAGTACTTC. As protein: CVSSPGRPMDEQYF.

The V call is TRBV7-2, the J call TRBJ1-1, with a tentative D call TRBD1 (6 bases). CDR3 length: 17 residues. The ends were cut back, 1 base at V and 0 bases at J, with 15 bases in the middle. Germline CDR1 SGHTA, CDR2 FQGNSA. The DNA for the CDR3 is TGTGCCAGCAGCTTAGGGGGGGGGGCCTGGATGAACACTGAAGCTTTCTTT. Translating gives CASSLGGGAWMNTEAFF.

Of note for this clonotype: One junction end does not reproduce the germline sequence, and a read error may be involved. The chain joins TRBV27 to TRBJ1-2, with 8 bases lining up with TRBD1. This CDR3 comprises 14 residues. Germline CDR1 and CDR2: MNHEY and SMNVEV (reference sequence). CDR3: CTSKGGQAPYGYTF. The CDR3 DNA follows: TGTACCAGCAAGGGGGGACAGGCCCCGTATGGCTACACCTTC.

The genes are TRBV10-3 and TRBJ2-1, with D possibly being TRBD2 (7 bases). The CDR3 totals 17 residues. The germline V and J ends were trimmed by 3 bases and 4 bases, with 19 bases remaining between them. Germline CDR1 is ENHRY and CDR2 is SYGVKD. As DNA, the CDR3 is TGTGCCATCAGTGAACGGAACGGGGGGCCCCAATACAATGAGCAGTTCTTC. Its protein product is CAISERNGGPQYNEQFF.

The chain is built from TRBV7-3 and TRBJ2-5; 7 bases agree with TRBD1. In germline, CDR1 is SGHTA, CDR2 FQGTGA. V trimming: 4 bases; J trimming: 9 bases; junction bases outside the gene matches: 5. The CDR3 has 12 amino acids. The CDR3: CASSSEDRAQYF. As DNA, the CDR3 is TGTGCCAGCAGCTCGGAAGACAGGGCCCAGTACTTC.